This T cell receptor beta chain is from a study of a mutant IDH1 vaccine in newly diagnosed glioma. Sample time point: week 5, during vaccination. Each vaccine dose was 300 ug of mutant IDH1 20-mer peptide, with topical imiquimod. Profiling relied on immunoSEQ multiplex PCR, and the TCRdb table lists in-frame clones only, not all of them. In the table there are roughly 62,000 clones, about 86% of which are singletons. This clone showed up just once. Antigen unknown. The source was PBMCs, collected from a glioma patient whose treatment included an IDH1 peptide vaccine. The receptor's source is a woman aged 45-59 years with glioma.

CDR3 residues: CAWSTGGGTGELFF. DNA of the CDR3: TGTGCCTGGAGTACCGGGGGGGGGACCGGGGAGCTGTTTTTT. The chain carries TRBV30 and TRBJ2-2; 8 bases are shared with TRBD2. Germline trimming cut 2 bases from V and 5 bases from J; bases unmatched to any gene: 4. Germline V CDR1 and CDR2: GTSNPN, SVGIG (reference sequence). The CDR3 extends over 14 amino acids.